Below are 20 T cell receptor beta chains sequenced from a single sample in a study of identical twins. TCRdb re-derived calls from the 5' RACE reads in MiXCR, one entry per CDR3 protein. Of about 810,000 distinct CDR3 sequences in the sample, 9% to 15% were seen once. These data were likewise used in another study, on yellow fever vaccine responses in identical twins.

Material for sequencing was PBMCs. These receptors originate from a woman aged 18-29 years in good health.

This clonotype was counted many times. V is TRBV4-1 and J is TRBJ2-2; the D is unclear. The CDR3 consists of 15 residues. V gave up 0 bases and J gave up 4 bases, with 9 bases separating them. Looked up from germline, CDR1 is MGHRA and CDR2 is YSYEKL. CDR3 coding DNA: TGCGCCAGCAGCCAAGAGTCACTGGGCACCGGGGAGCTGTTTTTT. The encoded protein is CASSQESLGTGELFF.

On this clonotype: A read error is likely, as this CDR3 ends without the conserved phenylalanine or tryptophan. The chain uses TRBV20-1 and TRBJ2-7, with D unclear. Trimming pared 1 base from V and 4 bases from J, leaving 8 bases between. Germline lookup yields CDR1 DFQATT and CDR2 SNEGSKA (reference sequence). This CDR3 is built from 12 residues. Written as DNA, the CDR3 is TGCAGTGCTAGAGCCTCAAAATACGAGCAGTACATC. It encodes CSARASKYEQYI.

This rearrangement joins TRBV7-9 to TRBJ1-6; D is undetermined. V was cut by 5 bases and J by 11 bases, with 10 bases left in between. The CDR3 loop spans 12 amino acids. Germline loops: CDR1 SEHNR, CDR2 FQNEAQ (reference sequence). The CDR3 here is CASSRDTAPLHF. DNA for the CDR3: TGTGCCAGCAGCCGAGATACGGCACCCCTCCACTTT.

This clonotype appeared many times. This rearrangement joins TRBV20-1 to TRBJ1-1; D not resolved. This CDR3 is 13 amino acids long. V gave up 3 bases and J gave up 4 bases, with 12 bases separating them. CDR1 is DFQATT and CDR2 is SNEGSKA in the germline V gene (reference sequence). CDR3 region: CSASDGSPTEAFF. CDR3 coding DNA: TGCAGTGCTAGCGATGGTAGCCCCACTGAAGCTTTCTTT.

This clonotype was found a few times. This chain uses TRBV2 with TRBJ2-3; possibly TRBD2 for D (5 bases). This CDR3 region has 17 residues. Germline CDR1 reads SNHLY; CDR2 reads FYNNEI. Trimming cost V 8 bases and J 7 bases, with 28 bases left between them. CDR3 coding DNA: TGTGCCAGCTCCCCTTCGGCAGGTCGACTACCCCCGAATACGCAGTATTTT. Translating gives CASSPSAGRLPPNTQYF.

This chain connects TRBV14 to TRBJ2-1; no clear D gene. The CDR3 is 15 amino acids. CDR1 is SGHDN and CDR2 is FVKESK in the germline V gene. Trimming pared 0 bases from V and 11 bases from J, leaving 17 bases between. CDR3 sequence reads: CASSQDRMTVRKQFF. DNA of the CDR3: TGTGCCAGCAGCCAAGATAGGATGACGGTTCGTAAGCAGTTCTTC.

A few counts support this clonotype. The chain links TRBV20-1 to TRBJ2-3; 10 bases match TRBD2. There are 16 residues in the CDR3. Trimming cost V 1 base and J 0 bases; bases outside gene matches: 4. Germline V lookup: CDR1 DFQATT, CDR2 SNEGSKA (reference sequence). The chain's CDR3 is CSARGPLAGSTDTQYF. CDR3 bases: TGCAGTGCTAGAGGCCCACTAGCGGGGAGCACAGATACGCAGTATTTT.

This clonotype was seen only a few times. The rearrangement uses TRBV6-4 and TRBJ1-1; D possibly corresponds to TRBD1 (6 bases). The ends were cut back, 6 bases at V and 7 bases at J, with 18 bases in the middle. The CDR3 has 14 amino acids. Per germline, CDR1 MRHNA and CDR2 SNTAGT. CDR3 nucleotide sequence: TGTGCCAGCAGCGCACCAGGGGATGGGGTTGAAGCTTTCTTT. This translates into CASSAPGDGVEAFF.

This rearrangement joins TRBV5-5 to TRBJ2-7, with D possibly being TRBD1 or TRBD2 (6 bases each). CDR1 is SGHKS, CDR2 YYEKEE, per germline (reference sequence). The CDR3 is made up of 13 amino acids. Trimming removed 4 bases from V and 5 bases from J, with 13 bases in between. The CDR3 nucleotides read TGTGCCAGCAGCCGTAGGGGGGTTAACGAGCAGTACGTC. Protein product: CASSRRGVNEQYV.

The chain employs TRBV20-1 and TRBJ2-5; 9 bases are a match to TRBD1. This CDR3 is 14 amino acids long. Germline V gives CDR1 DFQATT, CDR2 SNEGSKA (reference sequence). The junction had 7 bases not matched to a gene; V was cut back by 3 bases and J by 5 bases. CDR3 in amino acids: CSAREDRGAETQYF. The CDR3, as DNA: TGCAGTGCTAGGGAGGACAGGGGAGCGGAGACCCAGTACTTC.

This chain's CDR3 is CASSVVHQETQYF. The CDR3 DNA reads TGTGCCAGCAGTGTAGTCCACCAAGAGACCCAGTACTTC. V and J are TRBV6-1 and TRBJ2-5; D is undetermined. The CDR3 loop spans 13 amino acids. V was trimmed by 4 bases and J by 0 bases, leaving 6 bases between them. Germline CDR1 MNHNS, CDR2 SASEGT.

This clonotype was detected a few times. The V call is TRBV2, the J call TRBJ2-1; perhaps TRBD2 as D (6 bases). Germline V gene data show CDR1 as SNHLY and CDR2 as FYNNEI. This CDR3 is 14 amino acids long. The V end was cut by 6 bases, the J end by 5 bases, with 14 bases between. CDR3 protein: CASRVRDLNNEQFF. The CDR3 nucleotides read TGTGCCAGCAGGGTCCGGGACTTGAACAATGAGCAGTTCTTC. The full variable domain, its missing parts supplied by reference TRBV2 and TRBJ2-1, is EPEVTQTPSHQVTQMGQEVILRCVPISNHLYFYWYRQILGQKVEFLVSFYNNEISEKSEIFDDQFSVERPDGSNFTLKIRSTKLEDSAMYFCASRVRDLNNEQFFGPGTRLTVL.

CDR3 region: CASSLEKAEVSDTQYF. The CDR3 DNA sequence: TGCGCCAGCAGCTTGGAAAAGGCGGAGGTTTCAGATACGCAGTATTTT. The chain combines TRBV5-1 with TRBJ2-3; D possibly corresponds to TRBD2 (5 bases). V gave up 0 bases and J gave up 4 bases, with 15 bases separating them. The CDR3 loop spans 16 amino acids. The germline V gene encodes CDR1 SGHRS and CDR2 YFSETQ.

This clonotype appeared a few times. This chain uses TRBV6-1 with TRBJ1-4, with 9 bases lining up with TRBD1. J was trimmed by 8 bases and V by 0 bases; bases with no gene match: 7. CDR3 size: 16 residues. The germline V gene encodes CDR1 MNHNS and CDR2 SASEGT. CDR3 nucleotide sequence: TGTGCCAGCAGTGAAGCCCCCGGGACAGGGATGGAAAAACTGTTTTTT. Translation gives CASSEAPGTGMEKLFF.

In its sample, this clonotype was seen a few times. The chain recombines TRBV29-1 with TRBJ2-2; 9 bases are shared with TRBD1. J lost 2 bases, V lost 6 bases, and 4 bases had no gene match. The CDR3 sequence is 14 residues long. The germline CDR1 and CDR2 sequences are SQVTM and ANQGSEA. CDR3 protein: CSVQDRGNTGELFF. For the CDR3, the DNA is TGCAGCGTACAGGACAGGGGCAACACCGGGGAGCTGTTTTTT.

V is TRBV5-6 and J is TRBJ1-1, with D uncertain. The CDR3 runs 14 residues. Between the trimmed V and J ends, which lost 0 bases and 3 bases, there was a span of 9 bases. CDR1 is SGHDT and CDR2 is YYEEEE in the germline V gene. CDR3 loop: CASSLGAIYTEAFF. DNA for the CDR3: TGTGCCAGCAGCTTGGGGGCGATCTACACTGAAGCTTTCTTT.

The chain combines TRBV6-1 with TRBJ2-7; no clear D. V lost 5 bases and J 0 bases, leaving 8 bases between the germline ends. This CDR3 is built from 13 residues. The germline V gene encodes CDR1 MNHNS and CDR2 SASEGT. The CDR3 nucleotides read TGTGCCAGCAGTCGAAGGGACTCCTACGAGCAGTACGTC. Translation: CASSRRDSYEQYV.

This clonotype was seen more than once but under ten times. The chain employs TRBV24-1 and TRBJ1-2; no definite D call. The CDR3 has 12 residues. CDR1 KGHDR and CDR2 SFDVKD come from the germline V gene. Trimming took off 4 bases at V and 2 bases at J, with 4 bases between the two ends. Written as DNA, the CDR3 is TGTGCCACCAGTGAACAGAACTATGGCTACACCTTC. It specifies CATSEQNYGYTF.

The rearrangement uses TRBV7-9 and TRBJ2-5, with 7 bases identical to TRBD1. In germline, CDR1 is SEHNR, CDR2 FQNEAQ (reference sequence). The CDR3 loop spans 14 amino acids. V gave up 5 bases and J gave up 4 bases; unmatched junction bases: 7. CDR3 protein: CASSKRQGLETQYF. The CDR3 DNA sequence: TGTGCCAGCAGCAAGCGACAGGGTTTAGAGACCCAGTACTTC.

This clonotype occurred many times. This chain links TRBV20-1 with TRBJ2-1; 14 bases match TRBD2. V lost 4 bases, J lost 9 bases, and 8 bases stayed unmatched. Germline assignment: CDR1 DFQATT and CDR2 SNEGSKA (reference sequence). The CDR3 has 15 residues. CDR3 amino acids: CSATRLAGGPGEQFF. CDR3 in DNA: TGCAGTGCTACCCGACTAGCGGGAGGGCCCGGTGAGCAGTTCTTC.